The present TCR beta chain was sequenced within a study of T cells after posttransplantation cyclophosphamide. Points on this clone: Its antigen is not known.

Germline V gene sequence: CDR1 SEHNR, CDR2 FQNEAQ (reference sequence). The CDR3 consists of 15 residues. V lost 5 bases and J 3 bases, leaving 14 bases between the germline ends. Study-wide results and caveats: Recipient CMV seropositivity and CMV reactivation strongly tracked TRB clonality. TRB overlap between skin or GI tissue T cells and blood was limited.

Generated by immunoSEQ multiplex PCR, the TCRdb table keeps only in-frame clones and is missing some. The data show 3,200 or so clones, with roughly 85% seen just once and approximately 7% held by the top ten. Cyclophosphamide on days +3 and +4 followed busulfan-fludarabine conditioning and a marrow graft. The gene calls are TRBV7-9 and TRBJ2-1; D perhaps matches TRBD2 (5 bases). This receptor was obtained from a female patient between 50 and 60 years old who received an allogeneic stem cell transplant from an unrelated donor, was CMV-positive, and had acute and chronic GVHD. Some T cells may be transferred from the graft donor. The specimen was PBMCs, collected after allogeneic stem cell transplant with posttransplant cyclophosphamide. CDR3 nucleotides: TGTGCCAGCAGCCGATATTCGACTATCTACAATGAGCAGTTCTTC. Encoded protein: CASSRYSTIYNEQFF.